The source of this T cell receptor beta chain is a study of T-cell memory formation after mild COVID-19. The CDR3 consists of 13 residues. With V trimmed by 6 bases and J by 4 bases, 3 bases remained unmatched. MiXCR, applied by TCRdb to the 5' RACE reads, yields one record per CDR3 protein. This table has roughly 140,000 distinct CDR3 sequences, more than 13% appearing once. This receptor was identified in an adult woman who had mild COVID-19 (a few samples of this study predate the infection). Cell type and time point are not known. The gene calls are TRBV12-3 or TRBV12-4 and TRBJ2-3; 8 bases map to TRBD1. The sequencing sample was made of PBMCs or a T cell subset sorted from them (not recorded which). This CDR3 reads CASSTGQADTQYF. The DNA of the CDR3 is TGTGCCAGCAGCACGGGACAGGCAGATACGCAGTATTTT.